These T cell receptor beta chains were read from a single sample in a study of blood T cell repertoires in COVID-19. The data were produced by immunoSEQ multiplex PCR, yet TCRdb's version contains in-frame clones alone and is incomplete. The table lists roughly 260,000 clones, roughly 82% of them singletons. Sample: peripheral blood. These TCRs come from a woman between 70 and 85 years old with acute or convalescent COVID-19. CDR3s include the opening cysteine and the closing phenylalanine or tryptophan. A D gene is named only where the DNA matches it firmly. The size field is filled for only some rows; it gives once, few, many or a size class.

abundance: few
v_gene: TRBV19
d_gene: TRBD1
j_gene: TRBJ1-1
CDR3nt: TGTGCCAGTATCCTAGGACAGGGGAACACTGAAGCTTTCTTT
CDR3aa: CASILGQGNTEAFF

abundance: -
v_gene: TRBV7-2
d_gene: TRBD2
j_gene: TRBJ2-5
CDR3nt: TGTGCCAGCAGCCAAGGACTAGCGGATTACGAGACCCAGTACTTC
CDR3aa: CASSQGLADYETQYF

abundance: once
v_gene: TRBV19
d_gene: -
j_gene: TRBJ1-5
CDR3nt: TGTGCCAGTAGTATCCAACAGGTCCGTGGCAATCAGCCCCAGCATTTT
CDR3aa: CASSIQQVRGNQPQHF

abundance: -
v_gene: TRBV7-9
d_gene: TRBD1
j_gene: TRBJ1-4
CDR3nt: TGTGCCAGCAGCTCTCCGACAGGGGAGGGGGAAAAACTGTTTTTT
CDR3aa: CASSSPTGEGEKLFF

abundance: -
v_gene: TRBV29-1
d_gene: -
j_gene: TRBJ1-3
CDR3nt: TGCAGCGTTGAGGGGCAGGGCCGAGGAAACACCATATATTTT
CDR3aa: CSVEGQGRGNTIYF

abundance: -
v_gene: TRBV6-5
d_gene: -
j_gene: TRBJ1-2
CDR3nt: TGTGCCAGCAGACGGGACTCTAACTATGGCTACACCTTC
CDR3aa: CASRRDSNYGYTF

abundance: -
v_gene: TRBV5-6
d_gene: -
j_gene: TRBJ1-4
CDR3nt: TGTGCCAGCAGCGGGAGTAATGAAAAACTGTTTTTT
CDR3aa: CASSGSNEKLFF

abundance: -
v_gene: TRBV18
d_gene: -
j_gene: TRBJ1-5
CDR3nt: TGTGCCAGCTCTCTCAGACAGGCTAACAATCAGCCCCAGCATTTT
CDR3aa: CASSLRQANNQPQHF

abundance: once
v_gene: TRBV12-3/TRBV12-4
d_gene: -
j_gene: TRBJ1-1
CDR3nt: TGTGCCAGCACCTTGGGGAGGAACACTGAAGCTTTCTTT
CDR3aa: CASTLGRNTEAFF

abundance: -
v_gene: TRBV5-8
d_gene: -
j_gene: TRBJ1-4
CDR3nt: TGTGCCAGCAGCTTGGCGCTCTCGGACGGGGCAACTAATGAAAAACTGTTTTTT
CDR3aa: CASSLALSDGATNEKLFF

abundance: once
v_gene: TRBV10-3
d_gene: TRBD1
j_gene: TRBJ1-4
CDR3nt: TGTGCCATCAGTCGGGACAGTCTTAATGAAAAACTGTTTTTT
CDR3aa: CAISRDSLNEKLFF

abundance: -
v_gene: TRBV5-1
d_gene: -
j_gene: TRBJ1-1
CDR3nt: TGCGCCAGCAGCTTGGGCGCGACGGGATACACTGAAGCTTTCTTT
CDR3aa: CASSLGATGYTEAFF

abundance: -
v_gene: TRBV24-1
d_gene: -
j_gene: TRBJ1-2
CDR3nt: TGTGCCACCAGTGATTTGCCTCTGGGGAGGGGTGGCTACACCTTC
CDR3aa: CATSDLPLGRGGYTF

abundance: -
v_gene: TRBV7-2
d_gene: TRBD1
j_gene: TRBJ1-4
CDR3nt: TGTGCCAGCAGCTCGGACAGGCGTTCGGAAAAACTGTTTTTT
CDR3aa: CASSSDRRSEKLFF

abundance: -
v_gene: TRBV6-5
d_gene: -
j_gene: TRBJ1-2
CDR3nt: TGTGCCAGCAGTTACGTTCGGGACTCGAATGGCTACACCTTC
CDR3aa: CASSYVRDSNGYTF

abundance: -
v_gene: TRBV7-8
d_gene: -
j_gene: TRBJ2-3
CDR3nt: TGTGCCAGCAGCCCGGTGGTCAACGTGAACACGCAGTATTTT
CDR3aa: CASSPVVNVNTQYF

abundance: -
v_gene: TRBV5-1
d_gene: -
j_gene: TRBJ2-1
CDR3nt: TGCGCCAGCCAGGACAGTGGACGGTATGAGCAGTTCTTC
CDR3aa: CASQDSGRYEQFF

abundance: -
v_gene: TRBV19
d_gene: TRBD2
j_gene: TRBJ2-6
CDR3nt: TGTGCCAGTAACCCCAGGGAGGGCTACTCTGGGGCCAACGTCCTGACTTTC
CDR3aa: CASNPREGYSGANVLTF

abundance: -
v_gene: TRBV10-3
d_gene: TRBD1
j_gene: TRBJ2-2
CDR3nt: TGTGCCATCAACCGGGACAGGGTCGGCGGGGAGCTGTTTTTT
CDR3aa: CAINRDRVGGELFF

abundance: -
v_gene: TRBV10-3
d_gene: -
j_gene: TRBJ2-5
CDR3nt: TGTGCCATCGCGCAGGGGAAAGAGACCCAGTACTTC
CDR3aa: CAIAQGKETQYF

abundance: -
v_gene: TRBV19
d_gene: -
j_gene: TRBJ1-2
CDR3nt: TGTGCCAGTAGTCAGGGTGGCTACACCTTC
CDR3aa: CASSQGGYTF

abundance: -
v_gene: TRBV7-2
d_gene: -
j_gene: TRBJ2-3
CDR3nt: TGTGCCAGTACTACGATACCCACAGATACGCAGTATTTT
CDR3aa: CASTTIPTDTQYF

abundance: -
v_gene: TRBV4-2
d_gene: TRBD2
j_gene: TRBJ2-1
CDR3nt: TGTGCCAGCACCCTAAACACCGGGACTACCTCCTACAATGAGCAGTTCTTC
CDR3aa: CASTLNTGTTSYNEQFF

abundance: few
v_gene: TRBV27
d_gene: -
j_gene: TRBJ1-5
CDR3nt: TGTGCCAGCAGTTCGGGGAGAGGACAGCCCCAGCATTTT
CDR3aa: CASSSGRGQPQHF

abundance: -
v_gene: TRBV3-1/TRBV3-2
d_gene: TRBD1
j_gene: TRBJ2-5
CDR3nt: TGTGCCAGCAGCTGGGCGACAGGGGAGCAAGAGACCCAGTACTTC
CDR3aa: CASSWATGEQETQYF

abundance: -
v_gene: TRBV5-5
d_gene: TRBD1
j_gene: TRBJ1-4
CDR3nt: TGTGCCAGCAGTCTGACCGGGACAGGGGATGAAAAACTGTTTTTT
CDR3aa: CASSLTGTGDEKLFF

abundance: -
v_gene: TRBV6-1
d_gene: TRBD1
j_gene: TRBJ2-3
CDR3nt: TGTGCCAGCAGTGAAAGACAGGGTATTACAAATACGCAGTATTTT
CDR3aa: CASSERQGITNTQYF

abundance: -
v_gene: TRBV7-2
d_gene: -
j_gene: TRBJ1-4
CDR3nt: TGTGCCAGCAGCCAGGCCGGAACCCTCACTAATGAAAAACTGTTTTTT
CDR3aa: CASSQAGTLTNEKLFF

abundance: -
v_gene: TRBV7-2
d_gene: -
j_gene: TRBJ1-1
CDR3nt: TGTGCCAGCAGCTGGTCAGACTTAAACACTGAAGCTTTCTTT
CDR3aa: CASSWSDLNTEAFF

abundance: -
v_gene: TRBV14
d_gene: -
j_gene: TRBJ1-1
CDR3nt: TGTGCCAGCAGCCCCTTGTTCCCACAGGACACTGAAGCTTTCTTT
CDR3aa: CASSPLFPQDTEAFF

abundance: -
v_gene: TRBV5-4
d_gene: -
j_gene: TRBJ1-6
CDR3nt: TGTGCCAGCAGCTTGTCAGCAGGAGGGAATTCACCCCTCCACTTT
CDR3aa: CASSLSAGGNSPLHF

abundance: -
v_gene: TRBV10-3
d_gene: TRBD1
j_gene: TRBJ1-2
CDR3nt: TGTGCCATCAGTGCCACCACCGGGGACAGTAACTATGGCTACACCTTC
CDR3aa: CAISATTGDSNYGYTF

abundance: -
v_gene: TRBV5-6
d_gene: -
j_gene: TRBJ1-2
CDR3nt: TGTGCCAGCAGCTTGGGTCAGTATGGCTACACCTTC
CDR3aa: CASSLGQYGYTF

abundance: -
v_gene: TRBV18
d_gene: -
j_gene: TRBJ2-3
CDR3nt: TGTGCCAGCTCACCACCTCGCAGGGAAGGTACGCAGTATTTT
CDR3aa: CASSPPRREGTQYF

abundance: -
v_gene: TRBV6-6
d_gene: -
j_gene: TRBJ1-6
CDR3nt: TGTGCCAGCAGTTACTCCGGGGTTTCACCCCTCCACTTT
CDR3aa: CASSYSGVSPLHF

abundance: -
v_gene: TRBV12-3/TRBV12-4
d_gene: -
j_gene: TRBJ2-2
CDR3nt: TGTGCCAGCAGTCCCCAAATCACCGGGGAGCTGTTTTTT
CDR3aa: CASSPQITGELFF

abundance: -
v_gene: TRBV9
d_gene: -
j_gene: TRBJ2-4
CDR3nt: TGTGCCAGCAGCGTAGACCCGGGACTAGCCAAAAACATTCAGTACTTC
CDR3aa: CASSVDPGLAKNIQYF

abundance: once
v_gene: TRBV29-1
d_gene: -
j_gene: TRBJ2-3
CDR3nt: TGCAGCGGGGACATTCTCACAGATACGCAGTATTTT
CDR3aa: CSGDILTDTQYF

abundance: -
v_gene: TRBV23-1
d_gene: -
j_gene: TRBJ1-2
CDR3nt: TGCGCCAGCAGCCGCCCGCCGAGCACCTATGGCTACACCTTC
CDR3aa: CASSRPPSTYGYTF

abundance: -
v_gene: TRBV4-3
d_gene: TRBD1
j_gene: TRBJ2-1
CDR3nt: TGCGCCAGCAGCCAACCCCCGGGACAGGGACTCTACAATGAGCAGTTCTTC
CDR3aa: CASSQPPGQGLYNEQFF

abundance: -
v_gene: TRBV11-2
d_gene: -
j_gene: TRBJ1-4
CDR3nt: TGTGCCAGCAGCTTAGGAACTTCAACTAATGAAAAACTGTTTTTT
CDR3aa: CASSLGTSTNEKLFF

abundance: few
v_gene: TRBV19
d_gene: -
j_gene: TRBJ1-2
CDR3nt: TGTGCCAGTAGTCCCCGGGAGGGTGGCGGCTACACCTTC
CDR3aa: CASSPREGGGYTF

abundance: -
v_gene: TRBV24-1
d_gene: -
j_gene: TRBJ1-2
CDR3nt: TGTGCCACCAGTGATCCAGGACAGAGCGGCTACACCTTC
CDR3aa: CATSDPGQSGYTF

abundance: -
v_gene: TRBV15
d_gene: TRBD1
j_gene: TRBJ2-2
CDR3nt: TGTGCCACCAGCAAACCGACAGGGACCGGGGAGCTGTTTTTT
CDR3aa: CATSKPTGTGELFF

abundance: -
v_gene: TRBV2
d_gene: -
j_gene: TRBJ2-3
CDR3nt: TGTGCCAGCACCCCCGGGTTACCAGAGGCAGATACGCAGTATTTT
CDR3aa: CASTPGLPEADTQYF

abundance: once
v_gene: TRBV24-1
d_gene: TRBD2
j_gene: TRBJ2-7
CDR3nt: TGTGCCACCGGACTAAGCGGGGGGGCGTGCGACGAGCAGTACTTC
CDR3aa: CATGLSGGACDEQYF

abundance: -
v_gene: TRBV7-9
d_gene: -
j_gene: TRBJ1-2
CDR3nt: TGTGCCAGCAGCTTAGCCGGTAACTATGGCTACACCTTC
CDR3aa: CASSLAGNYGYTF

abundance: -
v_gene: TRBV27
d_gene: TRBD1
j_gene: TRBJ2-7
CDR3nt: TGTGCCAGCAGTTCAGGGGGCAGCTCCTACGAGCAGTACTTC
CDR3aa: CASSSGGSSYEQYF